This T cell receptor (beta chain) derives from a study of blood T cell repertoires in COVID-19 (dated by TCRdb to 2020 to 2021). With respect to the entire study: Collaborator samples came from the United States, Italy and Spain and covered acute and convalescent phases of COVID-19. The material from the prospective study consisted of cDNA or gDNA derived from T cells, B-cell-depleted T cells, or PBMCs. Subjects who had been exposed to COVID-19, were actively infected with it, or had recovered from it provided the deeply sampled blood TCRbeta repertoires that made up the dataset. Sample metadata almost always included a de-identified subject ID, COVID-19 status, age in years and sex. A freely available public database, intended as a resource for researchers studying the immune response to SARS-CoV-2, is where the repertoires were released. Samples came from the ongoing ImmuneRACE study (first 160 participants) plus 1,254 subjects from 6 global collaborators. Where HLA class I and class II types were available, the types were taken from metadata supplied by the sample provider, not from assay-based typing.

The CDR3 runs 15 amino acids, cysteine and phenylalanine included. CDR3 DNA is the only sequence kept; it has 45 bases, read in frame from the first base. The junction shows trimming of 0 bases on V and 8 bases on J, plus 14 bases between the germline ends. Reading the germline V gene gives CDR1 SGHRS and CDR2 YFSETQ. Comments on this clone: The antigen it recognizes is unknown. No base qualities exist here, and no much larger clone lies one base off it.

The immunoSEQ Assay, a bias-controlled multiplex PCR, was used to amplify TCRbeta CDR3 regions from genomic DNA. Concerning the study's data processing: Nucleated cell counts per sample were estimated from amplification of reference gene primers within the assay. To quantify the absolute abundance of each unique TCRbeta CDR3 rearrangement, sequence reads were collapsed and filtered. For each sample, productive Simpson clonality was calculated as the square root of Simpson's diversity index over productive rearrangements. In its TCRdb copy, this immuneACCESS table keeps in-frame sequences only and misses some clones. Where compared with another copy, unresolved V genes explain less than half of these, and the others have no known cause. V, J and clone size derive from that table, while D and trimming were established from the DNA sequence. The table for this sample lists about 230,000 clones; less than 90% of them were counted only once. The ten largest account for approximately 2.6% of the sample.

The collaborating institutions used their own protocols to collect whole blood in K2EDTA tubes. For TCRbeta analysis, collaborators shipped samples in one of three forms: frozen whole blood, isolated PBMCs, or DNA extracted from either of those sample types. Study-wide conclusions, independent of this receptor: The amount of clinical and demographic metadata varied by source and participant and was provided uncurated.

The sequence came from a woman in her seventies with active or convalescent COVID-19. Material: peripheral blood. The receptor chain draws on TRBV5-1 and TRBJ1-4, with the D segment identity uncertain. DNA sequence: TGCGCCAGCAGCTTGGAGCACCCACAGCGGGAAAAACTGTTTTTT. This sequence encodes CASSLEHPQREKLFF. With the portions outside the CDR3 filled from the reference TRBV5-1 and TRBJ1-4 genes, the complete variable region becomes KAGVTQTPRYLIKTRGQQVTLSCSPISGHRSVSWYQQTPGQGLQFLFEYFSETQRNKGNFPGRFSGRQFSNSRSEMNVSTLELGDSALYLCASSLEHPQREKLFFGSGTQLSVL.